This T cell receptor beta chain was documented in a study of blood T cells in healthy people across ages. The study recruited healthy Caucasian donors from Russia who were aged roughly 6 to 95. The draw of peripheral blood yielded about 9.4 milliliters from each donor. Total RNA extracted from each sample amounted to at least 6 micrograms. Through a sample-barcoded 5' primer and a J-beta primer mix, a second PCR was run for roughly 7 to 12 cycles. TCRdb used MiXCR to reprocess the 5' RACE reads, holding one entry per CDR3 protein. The table includes around 1,500,000 distinct CDR3 sequences, 28% detected once. Trimming at V came to 4 bases and at J to 4 bases, leaving 8 bases not matched to a gene. CDR3 size: 17 residues. Germline CDR1 and CDR2: MNHEY and SVGEGT.

The receptor's source is a young woman in good health. Material: blood. The chain recombines TRBV6-2 or TRBV6-3 with TRBJ2-3; 13 bases match TRBD2. DNA of the CDR3: TGTGCCAGCAGTTCCTCCGGGACTAGCGGGAAAGCAGATACGCAGTATTTT. Amino acids: CASSSSGTSGKADTQYF.